The 27 T cell receptor beta chains reported below all come from one sample, sequenced in a study of T cells in Graves' hyperthyroidism and ophthalmopathy. The CDR3 regions of TCR beta were amplified from RNA transcripts. The TCR CDR3 was amplified in a first-round RT-PCR using the HTBI primer set. TCRdb analysed the multiplex PCR reads with MiXCR anew, one entry per CDR3 protein. The sample records hundreds of thousands of distinct CDR3 sequences, more than 12% being singletons. The source material was blood. These receptors came from a woman in her forties or fifties with Graves' ophthalmopathy.

This clonotype was seen only once. The rearrangement links TRBV9 to TRBJ2-3; D remains ambiguous. V gave up 0 bases and J gave up 0 bases, with 11 bases separating them. Germline assignment: CDR1 SGDLS and CDR2 YYNGEE. The CDR3 is 16 residues long. The CDR3 region is CASSVGGATSTDTQYF. DNA for the CDR3: TGTGCCAGCAGCGTAGGTGGAGCGACAAGCACAGATACGCAGTATTTT.

The chain recombines TRBV19 with TRBJ2-1; 8 bases match TRBD2. Germline-derived CDR1 and CDR2 are LNHDA and SQIVND (reference sequence). The CDR3 consists of 15 residues. V dropped 2 bases and J dropped 1; count of bases not matched to a gene: 1. The CDR3 DNA is TGTGCCAGTAGTATACGGGGGGGTTCCTACAATGAGCAGTTCTTC. Translating it yields CASSIRGGSYNEQFF. The whole variable domain, remainder taken from reference TRBV19 and TRBJ2-1, is DGGITQSPKYLFRKEGQNVTLSCEQNLNHDAMYWYRQDPGQGLRLIYYSQIVNDFQKGDIAEGYSVSREKKESFPLTVTSAQKNPTAFYLCASSIRGGSYNEQFFGPGTRLTVL.

This clonotype showed up many times. This sequence joins TRBV7-2 and TRBJ2-1, with unresolved D. The CDR3 is 16 amino acids. Trimming removed 4 bases from V and 0 bases from J, with 13 bases in between. The germline CDR1 and CDR2 sequences are SGHTA and FQGNSA. The CDR3 region has the DNA TGTGCCAGCAGCTGGCGTCAGTCGAACTCCTACAATGAGCAGTTCTTC. It specifies CASSWRQSNSYNEQFF.

V is TRBV5-1 and J is TRBJ2-5, with 12 bases identical to TRBD1. Germline-derived CDR1 and CDR2 are SGHRS and YFSETQ. There are 15 residues in the CDR3. Trimming took 4 bases from V and 5 from J; bases not matched to a gene: 6. CDR3 bases: TGCGCCAGCAGCACGCGGGGACAGGGGGCGGAGACCCAGTACTTC. Amino acids: CASSTRGQGAETQYF.

The sample holds many counts of this clonotype. This rearrangement joins TRBV7-8 to TRBJ1-1, with 7 bases identical to TRBD1. The germline V gene has CDR1 SGHVS and CDR2 FQNEAQ. The CDR3 length is 15 residues. Germline trimming cut 5 bases from V and 1 base from J; bases unmatched to any gene: 7. The CDR3 region has the DNA TGTGCCAGCAGCCCCCAGACAGGGCGGAACACTGAAGCTTTCTTT. Its translation: CASSPQTGRNTEAFF.

This clonotype occurred many times. J is TRBJ2-3 and V is TRBV3-1; D remains unclear. This CDR3 comprises 14 residues. Germline lookup yields CDR1 LGHDT and CDR2 YNNKEL (reference sequence). V lost 0 bases to trimming and J lost 0 bases, with 4 bases between them. The chain's CDR3 is CASSQEVSTDTQYF. CDR3 coding DNA: TGTGCCAGCAGCCAAGAGGTGAGCACAGATACGCAGTATTTT.

This clonotype was recorded at least ten times. V and J are TRBV28 and TRBJ1-2; TRBD1 aligns across 9 bases. V dropped 2 bases and J dropped 2; count of bases not matched to a gene: 6. The CDR3 is made up of 16 amino acids. CDR1 and CDR2 from the germline V gene are MDHEN and SYDVKM. CDR3 sequence: CASSLTPGQGNYGYTF. The CDR3 DNA reads TGTGCCAGCAGTTTAACCCCGGGACAGGGAAACTATGGCTACACCTTC.

This clonotype was observed many times. The chain is built from TRBV2 and TRBJ2-7; the D call may be TRBD1 or TRBD2 (7 bases each). V dropped 2 bases and J dropped 5 bases, with 19 bases sitting between them. Germline V gives CDR1 SNHLY, CDR2 FYNNEI. The CDR3 loop spans 16 amino acids. For the CDR3, the DNA is TGTGCCAGCAGTGAAAGGATAGCAGGGGGGGTCCACGAGCAGTACTTC. As protein: CASSERIAGGVHEQYF.

In this sample, this clonotype turned up many times. The CDR3 DNA reads TGCGCCAGCAGCTTGTTAGGTCTATTAGGGACTAGTCTCAATGAGCAGTTCTTC. It translates to CASSLLGLLGTSLNEQFF. The chain combines TRBV5-1 with TRBJ2-1; 8 nucleotides match TRBD2. V was pared by 1 base and J by 6 bases, with 15 bases of the junction left unmatched. The CDR3 totals 18 residues. The germline V gene encodes CDR1 SGHRS and CDR2 YFSETQ.

The V call is TRBV2, the J call TRBJ2-1; 7 bases match TRBD2. The CDR3 runs to 15 residues. The germline gives CDR1 SNHLY, CDR2 FYNNEI. After removal of 6 bases from V and 2 bases from J, the junction contained 7 bases not matched to a gene. The CDR3 DNA reads as TGTGCCAGCAGCCCTAGCGGAGGCGCCTACAATGAGCAGTTCTTC. Translating it yields CASSPSGGAYNEQFF.

This clonotype was detected a few times. The chain recombines TRBV6-1 with TRBJ2-7; D possibly corresponds to TRBD2 (5 bases). The CDR3 spans 15 residues. Trimming left V 5 bases short and J 3 bases short, with 17 bases between. Germline-derived CDR1 and CDR2 are MNHNS and SASEGT. CDR3 region: CASSLGKGVIYEQYF. CDR3 DNA: TGTGCCAGCAGTCTTGGTAAGGGAGTAATCTACGAGCAGTACTTC.

This clonotype appeared a single time. The chain has TRBV5-1 and TRBJ2-7, with 13 bases fitting TRBD2. Per germline, CDR1 SGHRS and CDR2 YFSETQ. The CDR3 is 14 residues long. The V segment lost 5 bases and the J segment 5 bases; nucleotides outside the gene matches: 4. CDR3 in amino acids: CASRRLAGGNEQYF. The CDR3 DNA sequence: TGCGCCAGCAGAAGACTAGCGGGAGGTAACGAGCAGTACTTC.

This chain links TRBV10-3 with TRBJ2-7; TRBD2 matches 8 bases. This CDR3 is built from 12 residues. Germline-derived CDR1 and CDR2 are ENHRY and SYGVKD. The junction had 5 bases not matched to a gene; V was cut back by 9 bases and J by 4 bases. CDR3 sequence: CAMAASGYEQYF. CDR3 DNA sequence: TGTGCCATGGCGGCTAGCGGGTACGAGCAGTACTTC.

This clonotype was seen many times. The chain employs TRBV7-3 and TRBJ1-1, with D perhaps TRBD1 (5 bases). Germline CDR1 SGHTA, CDR2 FQGTGA. The CDR3 covers 15 residues. V was shortened by 5 bases and J by 1 base, with 14 bases between the two germline ends. The CDR3 DNA reads TGTGCCAGCAGCCCCTTCGCTGGGACGAACACTGAAGCTTTCTTT. Residues: CASSPFAGTNTEAFF. The full variable domain, completed using reference TRBV7-3 and TRBJ1-1, is GAGVSQTPSNKVTEKGKYVELRCDPISGHTALYWYRQSLGQGPEFLIYFQGTGAADDSGLPNDRFFAVRPEGSVSTLKIQRTERGDSAVYLCASSPFAGTNTEAFFGQGTRLTVV.

The genes are TRBV4-1 and TRBJ1-4, with D possibly TRBD1 on 5 matching bases. Per the germline V gene, CDR1 is MGHRA and CDR2 is YSYEKL. The ends were cut back, 1 base at V and 1 base at J, with 13 bases in the middle. The CDR3 totals 17 residues. The CDR3 sequence is CASSQGLGGLTNEKLFF. The CDR3 DNA reads as TGCGCCAGCAGCCAAGGTCTCGGGGGTTTAACTAATGAAAAACTGTTTTTT.

This clonotype was recorded many times. This chain joins TRBV4-1 and TRBJ2-7; 9 bases match TRBD1. The germline V gene encodes CDR1 MGHRA and CDR2 YSYEKL. The CDR3 has 15 amino acids. Unmatched junction bases numbered 10, after V lost 4 bases and J lost 6 bases. The CDR3 bases are TGCGCCAGCAGCCGTCTCTCCCGGGACAGGGTCGAGCAGTACTTC. It encodes CASSRLSRDRVEQYF.

A single count supports this clonotype. The CDR3 DNA reads TGTGCCAGCAGTGGCCAAGACAGGGGATCGGACAATGAGCAGTTCTTC. Amino acid sequence: CASSGQDRGSDNEQFF. The chain uses TRBV25-1 and TRBJ2-1; TRBD1 matches at 8 bases. This CDR3 contains 16 residues. J lost 5 bases, V lost 4 bases, and 10 bases had no gene match. From germline, CDR1 is MGHDK and CDR2 SYGVNS.

The chain couples TRBV18 to TRBJ2-7; 8 bases agree with TRBD2. Germline CDR1 and CDR2: KGHSH and LQKENI. This CDR3 contains 15 residues. V lost 4 bases and J lost 2; bases outside the gene matches: 7. CDR3 sequence (DNA): TGTGCCAGCTCACAACCCGGGACTAGTACCTACGAGCAGTACTTC. Amino acid sequence: CASSQPGTSTYEQYF.

With respect to this clonotype: A junction end diverges from the germline sequence, so it may reflect a read error. The V and J genes are TRBV7-7 and TRBJ2-2; the D gene could be TRBD1 or TRBD2 (5 bases each). The CDR3 consists of 18 residues. Germline lookup yields CDR1 SSHAT and CDR2 FNYEAQ (reference sequence). The CDR3 nucleotides are TGTGCTAGCACCAGATACCCAACCGGGGCCTCGAACACCGGGGAGCTGTTTTTT. It encodes CASTRYPTGASNTGELFF.

With respect to this clonotype: One junction end does not reproduce the germline sequence, and a read error may be involved. The V and J genes are TRBV12-3 or TRBV12-4 and TRBJ2-1, with D perhaps assigned TRBD1 or TRBD2 (5 bases each). The CDR3 extends over 13 amino acids. The CDR3 protein is CASKTDDYNGQFF. The CDR3 bases are TGTGCCAGCAAGACAGACGACTACAATGGGCAGTTCTTC.

This clonotype was found many times. This chain connects TRBV5-1 to TRBJ1-2; D might be TRBD1 (5 bases). The CDR3 extends over 14 amino acids. Germline CDR1 SGHRS, CDR2 YFSETQ. V dropped 0 bases and J dropped 2 bases, with 8 bases sitting between them. CDR3 nucleotide sequence: TGCGCCAGCAGCTTGGACCCAGGGAACTATGGCTACACCTTC. Translation: CASSLDPGNYGYTF.

This clonotype showed up many times. The chain has TRBV12-3 or TRBV12-4 and TRBJ1-1, with D possibly TRBD1 on 5 matching bases. Trimming removed 7 bases from V and 9 bases from J, with 15 bases in between. The CDR3 totals 12 residues. This chain's CDR3 is CASTGGTVKAFF. DNA for the CDR3: TGTGCCAGCACCGGGGGGACGGTGAAAGCTTTCTTT.

This chain links TRBV20-1 with TRBJ1-2, with a tentative D call TRBD1 (6 bases). The V and J ends lost 7 bases and 3 bases respectively, with 12 bases between them. CDR3 length: 12 residues. CDR1 DFQATT and CDR2 SNEGSKA come from the germline V gene (reference sequence). The CDR3 DNA is TGCAGTGGGACAGCGAACCACTATGGCTACACCTTC. Its translation: CSGTANHYGYTF.

This sequence joins TRBV10-3 and TRBJ1-3; no clear D. CDR1 is ENHRY, CDR2 SYGVKD, per germline. V was cut by 0 bases and J by 0 bases, with 6 bases left in between. The length of the CDR3 is 15 residues. As DNA, the CDR3 is TGTGCCATCAGTGAGTCCAGGCCCTCTGGAAACACCATATATTTT. Translated, it gives CAISESRPSGNTIYF.

This clonotype was observed at least ten times. The chain links TRBV18 to TRBJ2-1, with 9 bases identical to TRBD1. CDR3 length equals 15 residues. V lost 4 bases, J lost 5 bases, and 6 bases stayed unmatched. Germline CDR1 is KGHSH and CDR2 is LQKENI. The CDR3 region is CASSQRTGDHNEQFF. The CDR3 region has the DNA TGTGCCAGCTCACAACGGACAGGGGACCACAATGAGCAGTTCTTC. Complete variable domain (other parts from reference TRBV18 and TRBJ2-1): NAGVMQNPRHLVRRRGQEARLRCSPMKGHSHVYWYRQLPEEGLKFMVYLQKENIIDESGMPKERFSAEFPKEGPSILRIQQVVRGDSAAYFCASSQRTGDHNEQFFGPGTRLTVL.

The chain joins TRBV20-1 to TRBJ2-1; no firm D call. V gave up 3 bases and J gave up 8 bases, with 14 bases separating them. Per the germline V gene, CDR1 is DFQATT and CDR2 is SNEGSKA (reference sequence). The CDR3 consists of 13 residues. CDR3 bases: TGCAGTGCTAGGAGGATTAGTGGGGATGAGCAGTTCTTC. It yields the protein CSARRISGDEQFF.

The J gene is TRBJ2-1, the V gene TRBV20-1; D possibly corresponds to TRBD1 (6 bases). CDR1 is DFQATT, CDR2 SNEGSKA, per germline (reference sequence). There are 13 residues in the CDR3. Trimming stripped 2 bases from V and 8 bases from J, with 13 bases between. CDR3 protein: CSARHRVLDEQFF. DNA of the CDR3: TGCAGTGCTAGACACAGGGTCCTAGATGAGCAGTTCTTC.